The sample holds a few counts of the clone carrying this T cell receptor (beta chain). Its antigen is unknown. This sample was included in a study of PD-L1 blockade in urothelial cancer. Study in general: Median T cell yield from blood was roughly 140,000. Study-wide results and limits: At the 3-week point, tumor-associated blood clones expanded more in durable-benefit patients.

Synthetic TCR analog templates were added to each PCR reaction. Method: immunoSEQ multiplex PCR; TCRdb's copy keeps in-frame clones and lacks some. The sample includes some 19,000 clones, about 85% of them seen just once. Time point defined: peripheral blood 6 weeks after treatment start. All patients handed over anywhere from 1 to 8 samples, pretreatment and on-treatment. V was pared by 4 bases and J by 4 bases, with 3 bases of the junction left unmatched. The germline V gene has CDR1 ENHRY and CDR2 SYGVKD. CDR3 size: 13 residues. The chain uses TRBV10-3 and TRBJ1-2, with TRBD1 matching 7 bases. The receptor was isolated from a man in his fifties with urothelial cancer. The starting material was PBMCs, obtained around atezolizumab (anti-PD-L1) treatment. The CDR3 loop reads CAISVGDSYGYTF. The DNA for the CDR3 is TGTGCCATCAGTGTGGGGGACAGCTATGGCTACACCTTC.